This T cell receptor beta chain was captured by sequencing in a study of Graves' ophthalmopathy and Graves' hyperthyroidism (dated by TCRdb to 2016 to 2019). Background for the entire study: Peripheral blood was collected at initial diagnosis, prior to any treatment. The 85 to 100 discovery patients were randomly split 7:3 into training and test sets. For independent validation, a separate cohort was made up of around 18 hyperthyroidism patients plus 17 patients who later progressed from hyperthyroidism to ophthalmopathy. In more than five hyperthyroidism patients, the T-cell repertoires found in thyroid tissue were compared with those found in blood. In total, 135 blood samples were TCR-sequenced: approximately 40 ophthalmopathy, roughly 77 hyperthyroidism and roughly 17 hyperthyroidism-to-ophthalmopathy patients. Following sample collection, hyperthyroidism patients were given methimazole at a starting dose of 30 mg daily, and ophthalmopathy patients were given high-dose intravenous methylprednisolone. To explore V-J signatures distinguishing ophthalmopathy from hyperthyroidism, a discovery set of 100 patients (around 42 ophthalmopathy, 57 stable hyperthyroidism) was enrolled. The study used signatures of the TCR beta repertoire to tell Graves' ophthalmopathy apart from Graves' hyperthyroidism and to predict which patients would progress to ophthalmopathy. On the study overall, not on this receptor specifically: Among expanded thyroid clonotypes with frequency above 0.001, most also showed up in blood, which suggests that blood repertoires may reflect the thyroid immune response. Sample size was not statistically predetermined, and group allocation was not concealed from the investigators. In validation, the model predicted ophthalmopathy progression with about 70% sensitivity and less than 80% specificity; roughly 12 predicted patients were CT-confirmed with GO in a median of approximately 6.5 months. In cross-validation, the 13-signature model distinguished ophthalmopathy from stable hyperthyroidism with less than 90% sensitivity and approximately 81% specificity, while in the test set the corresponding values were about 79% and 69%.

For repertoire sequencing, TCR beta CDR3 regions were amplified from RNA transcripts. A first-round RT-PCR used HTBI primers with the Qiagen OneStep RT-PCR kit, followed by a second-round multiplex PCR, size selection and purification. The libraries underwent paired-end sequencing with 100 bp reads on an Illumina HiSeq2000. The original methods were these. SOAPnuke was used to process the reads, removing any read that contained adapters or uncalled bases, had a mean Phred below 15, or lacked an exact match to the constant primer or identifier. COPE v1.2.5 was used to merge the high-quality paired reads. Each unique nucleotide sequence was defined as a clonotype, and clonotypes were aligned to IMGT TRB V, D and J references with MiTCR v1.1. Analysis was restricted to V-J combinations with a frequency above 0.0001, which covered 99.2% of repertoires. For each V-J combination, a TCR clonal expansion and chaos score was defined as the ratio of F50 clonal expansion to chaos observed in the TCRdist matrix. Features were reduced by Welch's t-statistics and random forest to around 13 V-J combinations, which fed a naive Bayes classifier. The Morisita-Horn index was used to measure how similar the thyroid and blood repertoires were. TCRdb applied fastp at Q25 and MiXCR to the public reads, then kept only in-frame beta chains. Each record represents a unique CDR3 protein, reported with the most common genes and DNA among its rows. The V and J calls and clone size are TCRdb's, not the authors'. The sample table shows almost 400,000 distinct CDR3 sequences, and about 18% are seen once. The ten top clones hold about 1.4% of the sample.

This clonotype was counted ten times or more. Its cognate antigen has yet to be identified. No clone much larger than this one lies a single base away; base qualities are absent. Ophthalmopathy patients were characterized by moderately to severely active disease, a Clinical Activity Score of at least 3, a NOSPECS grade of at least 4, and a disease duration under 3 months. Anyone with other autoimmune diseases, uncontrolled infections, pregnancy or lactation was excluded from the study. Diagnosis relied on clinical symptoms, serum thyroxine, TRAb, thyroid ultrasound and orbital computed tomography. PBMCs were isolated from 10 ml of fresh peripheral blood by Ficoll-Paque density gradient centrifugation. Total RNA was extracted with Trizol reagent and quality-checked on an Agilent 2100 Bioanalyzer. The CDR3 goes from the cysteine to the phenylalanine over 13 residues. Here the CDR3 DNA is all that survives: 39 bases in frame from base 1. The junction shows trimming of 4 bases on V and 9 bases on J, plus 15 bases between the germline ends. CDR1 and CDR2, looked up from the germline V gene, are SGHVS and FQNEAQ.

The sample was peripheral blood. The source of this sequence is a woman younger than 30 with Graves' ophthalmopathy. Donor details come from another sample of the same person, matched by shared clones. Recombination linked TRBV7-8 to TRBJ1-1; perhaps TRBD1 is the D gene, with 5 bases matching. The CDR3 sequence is CASSSLRVSKAFF. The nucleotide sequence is TGTGCCAGCAGCTCGCTCAGGGTCTCGAAAGCTTTCTTT. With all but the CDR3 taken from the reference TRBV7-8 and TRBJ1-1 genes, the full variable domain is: GAGVSQSPRYKVAKRGQDVALRCDPISGHVSLFWYQQALGQGPEFLTYFQNEAQLDKSGLPSDRFFAERPEGSVSTLKIQRTQQEDSAVYLCASSSLRVSKAFFGQGTRLTVV.